This T cell receptor (beta chain) comes out of a study of T cells in women clearing cervical HPV infection. The method was immunoSEQ multiplex PCR; TCRdb's version includes in-frame clones alone and lacks a portion of them. The sample totals roughly 28,000 clones. Germline V gives CDR1 SEHNR, CDR2 FQNEAQ (reference sequence). The V end was cut by 5 bases, the J end by 1 base, with 11 bases between. CDR3 size: 14 residues. Details on this clone: The sequence runs out 3 residues before the end of the CDR3; the remainder is reconstructed from the germline J gene.

Sequenced material: blood buffy coat. J is TRBJ2-5 and V is TRBV7-9, with TRBD2 as a possible D gene (6 bases). The sequence was collected from a woman aged 18-69 years with a cervical HPV16 infection that either progressed to CIN3+ or cleared (not recorded which). The CDR3 sequence is CASSPAGGQETQYF. CDR3 DNA (partial): TGTGCCAGCAGCCCAGCGGGTGGCCAAGAGACC.